This T cell receptor beta chain was identified during a study of T cells in Graves' hyperthyroidism and ophthalmopathy (dated by TCRdb to between 2018 and 2021). Regarding the research as a whole: Peripheral blood samples were taken at the time of initial diagnosis, prior to any treatment. To identify TCR V-J signatures that set the groups apart, the researchers used a discovery cohort of 100 patients, made up of 43 with Graves' ophthalmopathy and 55 to 65 with stable Graves' hyperthyroidism. An independent validation cohort of 18 to 20 hyperthyroidism patients and 17 patients who later progressed to ophthalmopathy tested prospective prediction of ophthalmopathy. The 75 to 100 discovery patients were randomly split 7:3 into training and test sets. Thyroid tissue and blood T-cell repertoires from about six Graves' hyperthyroidism patients were also compared in the study. Following sampling, methimazole starting at 30 mg daily was given to hyperthyroidism patients, and high-dose intravenous methylprednisolone was given to ophthalmopathy patients. The paper reports TCR Vbeta CDR3 sequencing of approximately 140 peripheral blood samples: some 44 ophthalmopathy, under 80 hyperthyroidism and 17 progressor patients. Findings and caveats that apply to the study as a whole: Most expanded thyroid clonotypes (frequency above 0.001) were also found in blood, which suggests that blood repertoires may mirror thyroid immune responses. A 13 V-J signature model separated ophthalmopathy from stable hyperthyroidism, with about 90% sensitivity and 81.08% specificity in cross-validation and 80%/75% in testing. No statistical method was used to set the sample size in advance, and investigators knew the group allocation. In validation, progression to ophthalmopathy was predicted by the model with around 71% sensitivity and under 85% specificity, a median of approximately 6.5 months before onset.

Via the germline V gene, CDR1 is MDHEN and CDR2 SYDVKM. The CDR3, from cysteine to phenylalanine, totals 16 residues. A word on this clonotype: Its antigen is currently not known. The DNA is omitted, as the CDR3 cannot be located on it reliably, and the CDR3 follows TCRdb's listing.

The TCR beta CDR3 regions were amplified from the RNA transcripts. A first-round RT-PCR of the TCR CDR3 used the HTBI primer set with the Qiagen OneStep RT-PCR kit. A second multiplex PCR round built the libraries, followed by size selection and purification. The libraries were sequenced on an Illumina HiSeq2000 using paired-end 100 bp reads. Turning to the authors' computational methods: SOAPnuke was used to process the raw data, throwing out any read that contained adapters or uncalled bases, had a mean Phred below 15, or lacked an exact constant-primer or identifier match. COPE v1.2.5 was used to merge high-quality paired reads, and clonotypes were defined as unique nucleotide sequences. MiTCR v1.1 was used to align clonotypes to the IMGT TRBV, TRBD and TRBJ reference segments. Analysis was restricted to V-J combinations with a frequency above 0.0001, which covered 99% to 99.2% of repertoires. A TCS score was defined as the ratio of F50 (clonal expansion) to E x V (chaos), with BLOSUM62-based TCRdist applied between CDR3 peptides within each V-J. Welch's t-statistics and random forest reduced several hundred V-J features to 10 to 15, which were used in a naive Bayes classifier (R e1071). In TCRdb, the public reads were trimmed at Q25 with fastp and aligned with MiXCR, with productive beta chains retained. All rows with the same CDR3 protein become a single entry with the most common DNA and genes. These V and J calls originate from TCRdb's pipeline instead of the authors' own analysis. For this sample the table gives 550,000 to 650,000 distinct CDR3 sequences, of which more than 11% were detected only once. The ten largest clonotypes hold 4.5% to 6% of the sample.

The hyperthyroidism patients were between 18 and 65 years old and newly diagnosed, with a disease duration of less than 2 months. The study excluded patients with uncontrolled infections, other autoimmune diseases, pregnancy or lactation. Diagnoses were established on the basis of clinical symptoms, serum thyroxine and TRAb, thyroid ultrasound, and orbital computed tomography. Blood from progressor patients was drawn when they were first diagnosed with hyperthyroidism, before any ophthalmopathy symptoms appeared. PBMCs were isolated from approximately 10 ml of fresh peripheral blood by Ficoll-Paque density gradient centrifugation. Progressor patients were initially diagnosed with Graves' hyperthyroidism and developed ophthalmopathy during follow-up. Total RNA was extracted with Trizol reagent, and quality was checked on an Agilent 2100 Bioanalyzer.

The rearrangement joined TRBV28 to TRBJ2-2; the table names TRBD2, a call not compared with the DNA. This receptor was identified in a young woman with Graves' hyperthyroidism that later progressed to Graves' ophthalmopathy. The specimen was blood. The CDR3 in this case is CASSWLVGVGSGELLF.